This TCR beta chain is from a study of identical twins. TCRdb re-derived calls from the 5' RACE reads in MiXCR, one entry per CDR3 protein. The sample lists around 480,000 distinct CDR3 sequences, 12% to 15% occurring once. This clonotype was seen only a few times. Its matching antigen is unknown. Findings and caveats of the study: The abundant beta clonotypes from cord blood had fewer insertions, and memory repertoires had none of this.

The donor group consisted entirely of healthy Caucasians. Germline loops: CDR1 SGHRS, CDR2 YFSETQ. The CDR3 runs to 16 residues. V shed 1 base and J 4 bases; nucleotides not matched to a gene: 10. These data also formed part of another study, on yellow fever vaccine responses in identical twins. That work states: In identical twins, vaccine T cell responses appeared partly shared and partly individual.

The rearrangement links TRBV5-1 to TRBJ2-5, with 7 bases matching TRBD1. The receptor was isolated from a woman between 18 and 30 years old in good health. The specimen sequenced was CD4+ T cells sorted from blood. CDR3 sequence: CASSLPGQRGLETQYF. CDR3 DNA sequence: TGCGCCAGCAGCTTGCCGGGACAGAGAGGATTAGAGACCCAGTACTTC.